The 20 T cell receptor beta chains in this list originate from one sample, sequenced in a study of blood T cell repertoires in COVID-19. TCRdb's table, derived via immunoSEQ multiplex PCR, lists solely in-frame clones and lacks some. The data hold some 100,000 clones, with 81% observed a single time. Material: peripheral blood. Receptors were obtained from a human donor in a cohort sampled during active COVID-19.

This sequence joins TRBV6-5 and TRBJ1-1; TRBD1 matches 10 bases. CDR1 MNHEY and CDR2 SVGAGI come from the germline V gene. The CDR3 is 16 amino acids. V was clipped by 1 base and J by 1 base; unmatched bases: 3. The CDR3 region is CASSYFGDRGNTEAFF. In DNA form, the CDR3 reads TGTGCCAGCAGTTACTTTGGGGACAGGGGGAACACTGAAGCTTTCTTT.

The chain carries TRBV30 and TRBJ2-2, with TRBD2 matching 10 bases. V lost 3 bases to trimming and J lost 5 bases; unmatched junction nucleotides: 6. The CDR3 is made up of 15 amino acids. Germline V CDR1 and CDR2: GTSNPN, SVGIG (reference sequence). Written as DNA, the CDR3 is TGTGCCTGGAGCGATAGCGGGAGGTGGACCGGGGAGCTGTTTTTT. Translation: CAWSDSGRWTGELFF.

The V call is TRBV28, the J call TRBJ1-2, with 9 positions matching TRBD1. J was trimmed by 8 bases and V by 2 bases; bases with no gene match: 9. Germline assignment: CDR1 MDHEN and CDR2 SYDVKM. The CDR3 loop spans 15 amino acids. Here the CDR3 reads CASSLTTTGGGGYTF. The CDR3 bases are TGTGCCAGCAGTTTAACGACCACAGGGGGCGGGGGCTACACCTTC.

This clone was seen a single time. This rearrangement joins TRBV2 to TRBJ2-5; 10 bases are shared with TRBD1. The germline CDR1 and CDR2 sequences are SNHLY and FYNNEI. V was clipped by 5 bases and J by 7 bases; unmatched bases: 7. There are 14 residues in the CDR3. CDR3 in DNA: TGTGCCAGCAGTCCCGGGACAGGGGATTTGACCCAGTACTTC. Protein: CASSPGTGDLTQYF.

The rearrangement joins TRBV6-5 to TRBJ1-6; TRBD1 matches at 7 bases. Germline CDR1 and CDR2: MNHEY and SVGAGI. With V trimmed by 8 bases and J by 7 bases, 5 bases remained unmatched. The CDR3 sequence is 13 residues long. The CDR3 coding sequence is TGTGCCAGCCAGACAGGGACCAATTCACCCCTCCACTTT. Residues: CASQTGTNSPLHF.

V is TRBV18 and J is TRBJ1-2, with D possibly being TRBD1 (6 bases). V was clipped by 0 bases and J by 4 bases, with 15 bases between them. The CDR3 is 16 amino acids. Germline assignment: CDR1 KGHSH and CDR2 LQKENI. The CDR3 DNA reads as TGTGCCAGCTCACCACCGGGCACAGGGATCGGCTATGGCTACACCTTC. Translation: CASSPPGTGIGYGYTF.

The J gene is TRBJ2-4, the V gene TRBV4-3, with D possibly TRBD1 on 5 matching bases. V was pared by 0 bases and J by 10 bases, with 16 bases between. This CDR3 is 15 amino acids long. Germline CDR1 and CDR2: LGHNA and YSLEER. CDR3 in amino acids: CASSQDRAGLSIQYF. In nucleotides, the CDR3 is TGCGCCAGCAGCCAAGACCGGGCAGGGCTTAGTATTCAGTACTTC.

This chain uses TRBV2 with TRBJ2-4, with D unresolved. Germline CDR1 SNHLY, CDR2 FYNNEI. Trimming removed 8 bases at V and 0 bases at J, with 5 bases between. The CDR3 consists of 12 residues. This CDR3 reads CASELAKNIQYF. The DNA of the CDR3 is TGTGCCAGCGAGTTAGCCAAAAACATTCAGTACTTC.

This clone was seen more than once but under ten times. The sample has other DNA sequences that encode this CDR3 too. This chain joins TRBV9 and TRBJ2-2; D is uncertain. V was cut by 0 bases and J by 5 bases, with 8 bases left in between. CDR1 SGDLS and CDR2 YYNGEE come from the germline V gene. This CDR3 comprises 14 residues. DNA for the CDR3: TGTGCCAGCAGCGTAGTACAGACGACCGGGGAGCTGTTTTTT. Translation: CASSVVQTTGELFF.

This chain connects TRBV19 to TRBJ2-1, with D hard to call. V dropped 3 bases and J dropped 0 bases, with 12 bases sitting between them. Germline V gene data show CDR1 as LNHDA and CDR2 as SQIVND (reference sequence). The CDR3 extends over 16 amino acids. This CDR3 reads CASSIFGLSSYNEQFF. The DNA for the CDR3 is TGTGCCAGTAGTATCTTCGGGTTGAGCTCCTACAATGAGCAGTTCTTC.

The V and J genes are TRBV5-4 and TRBJ2-2; 10 bases align to TRBD1. Germline trimming cut 4 bases from V and 1 base from J; bases unmatched to any gene: 1. Per germline, CDR1 SGHNT and CDR2 YYREEE (reference sequence). The CDR3 has 15 residues. The CDR3 loop reads CASSRDRGNTGELFF. The CDR3 bases are TGTGCCAGCAGCCGGGACAGGGGGAACACCGGGGAGCTGTTTTTT.

This chain links TRBV5-6 with TRBJ2-6; 11 bases align to TRBD2. J gave up 0 bases and V 5 bases, and 4 bases lay outside the gene matches. The CDR3 sequence is 17 residues long. Germline lookup yields CDR1 SGHDT and CDR2 YYEEEE. The CDR3 bases are TGTGCCAGCAGGCTAGCGGGGGGACCCTCTGGGGCCAACGTCCTGACTTTC. Amino acids: CASRLAGGPSGANVLTF.

The sample holds one count of this clone. V usage is TRBV7-6 and J usage is TRBJ2-7; 11 bases map to TRBD1. CDR3 length: 14 residues. Germline CDR1 SGHVS, CDR2 FNYEAQ. The V segment lost 5 bases and the J segment 4 bases; nucleotides outside the gene matches: 4. CDR3 sequence reads: CASSPGQGAYEQYF. The CDR3 DNA follows: TGTGCCAGCAGCCCCGGACAGGGGGCGTACGAGCAGTACTTC.

This sequence joins TRBV24-1 and TRBJ2-1, with TRBD1 identical over 12 bases. CDR3 length: 16 amino acids. Germline V gene lookup returns CDR1 KGHDR and CDR2 SFDVKD. Trimming at V came to 3 bases and at J to 8 bases, leaving 7 bases not matched to a gene. The CDR3 DNA follows: TGTGCCACCAGTGATCCGGGACAGGGGGCAGGCTATGAGCAGTTCTTC. Translated: CATSDPGQGAGYEQFF.

The chain links TRBV27 to TRBJ2-7; 10 bases align to TRBD1. With V trimmed by 2 bases and J by 5 bases, 6 bases remained unmatched. The CDR3 consists of 15 residues. Germline CDR1 is MNHEY and CDR2 is SMNVEV (reference sequence). The CDR3 nucleotides read TGTGCCAGCAGTTTAATGGGACAGGGGACCGACGAGCAGTACTTC. It translates to CASSLMGQGTDEQYF.

The chain is built from TRBV6-5 and TRBJ2-5, with D perhaps TRBD1 (6 bases). Trimming left V 7 bases short and J 2 bases short, with 14 bases between. This CDR3 is 14 amino acids long. The germline CDR1 and CDR2 sequences are MNHEY and SVGAGI. The CDR3 DNA reads TGTGCCAGCAACCGAAGGACAGCACAAGAGACCCAGTACTTC. It specifies CASNRRTAQETQYF.

The chain joins TRBV5-5 to TRBJ2-1; no clear D. V gave up 4 bases and J gave up 6 bases, with 14 bases separating them. Germline V gene sequence: CDR1 SGHKS, CDR2 YYEKEE (reference sequence). The CDR3 runs to 14 residues. The CDR3 nucleotides read TGTGCCAGCAGCCCACATGACAACTTCAATGAGCAGTTCTTC. It yields the protein CASSPHDNFNEQFF.

CDR3 protein: CASSSIAGTGISSIQYF. The CDR3 bases are TGTGCCAGCAGCTCCATCGCCGGGACAGGGATATCAAGCATTCAGTACTTC. The chain joins TRBV7-2 to TRBJ2-4; 9 positions match TRBD1. There are 17 residues in the CDR3. With 4 bases clipped from V and 9 bases from J, the junction kept 16 bases outside the gene matches. CDR1 and CDR2 (germline): SGHTA, FQGNSA. Complete variable domain (other parts from reference TRBV7-2 and TRBJ2-4): GAGVSQSPSNKVTEKGKDVELRCDPISGHTALYWYRQSLGQGLEFLIYFQGNSAPDKSGLPSDRFSAERTGGSVSTLTIQRTQQEDSAVYLCASSSIAGTGISSIQYFGAGTRLSVL.

This clone was observed once. This chain links TRBV6-4 with TRBJ2-3; 9 bases align to TRBD2. Germline assignment: CDR1 MRHNA and CDR2 SNTAGT. J lost 0 bases, V lost 2 bases, and 3 bases had no gene match. The length of the CDR3 is 16 residues. DNA of the CDR3: TGTGCCAGCAGTGACCATAGCGGGAGAAGCACAGATACGCAGTATTTT. Translated: CASSDHSGRSTDTQYF.

A single count supports this clone. The J gene is TRBJ2-1, the V gene TRBV28; D is unresolved. The CDR3 extends over 15 amino acids. From germline, CDR1 is MDHEN and CDR2 SYDVKM. V was pared by 10 bases and J by 0 bases, with 16 bases between. This CDR3 reads CATTASESSYNEQFF. DNA for the CDR3: TGTGCCACCACAGCATCGGAAAGCTCCTACAATGAGCAGTTCTTC.